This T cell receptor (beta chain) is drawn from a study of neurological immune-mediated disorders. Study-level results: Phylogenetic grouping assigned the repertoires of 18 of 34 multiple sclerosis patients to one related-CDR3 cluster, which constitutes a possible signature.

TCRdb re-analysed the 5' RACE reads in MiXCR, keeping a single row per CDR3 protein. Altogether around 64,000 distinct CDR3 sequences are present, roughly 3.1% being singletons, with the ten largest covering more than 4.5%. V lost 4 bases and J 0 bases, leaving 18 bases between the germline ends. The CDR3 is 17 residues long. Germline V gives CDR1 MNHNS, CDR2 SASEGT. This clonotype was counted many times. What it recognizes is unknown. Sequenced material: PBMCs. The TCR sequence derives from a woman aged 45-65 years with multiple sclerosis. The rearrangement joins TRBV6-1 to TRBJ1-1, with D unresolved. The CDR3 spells CASSAGIPRLMNTEAFF. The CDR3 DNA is TGTGCCAGCAGTGCTGGCATTCCTCGCCTTATGAACACTGAAGCTTTCTTT.